This TCR beta chain was profiled in a study of early T cells in non-severe SARS-CoV-2 infection. Study context: Bulk RNA taken from unsorted whole blood was sequenced, leaving chains unpaired. Findings and limits, study-wide: Matching results from VDJdb favored anti-spike CD8 responses, leaving private and CD4 specificities undetected.

Trimming left V 5 bases short and J 4 bases short, with 12 bases between. The CDR3 is 14 residues long. Germline assignment: CDR1 SGHAT and CDR2 FQNNGV. This clonotype showed up just a few times. As yet, its antigen is unknown. Each single cDNA molecule received a unique molecular identifier. One entry per CDR3 protein, called by TCRdb with MiXCR from the 5' RACE reads. Of 50,000 to 55,000 distinct CDR3 sequences in the sample, more than 9% were seen once. The clonotype originates from an adult who was a healthcare worker with PCR-confirmed SARS-CoV-2 infection or an uninfected control (not recorded which). This chain links TRBV11-2 with TRBJ1-3, with D maybe TRBD1 (5 bases). The sample comprised whole blood. In DNA, the CDR3 is TGTGCCAGCAGCCCGGGGGGTGGAGGAAACACCATATATTTT. Its protein is CASSPGGGGNTIYF.